The source of this T cell receptor (beta chain) is a study of regulatory dendritic cells for organ transplantation (dated by TCRdb to the late 2010s). Broadly, across the study: Sorted naive and memory CD4+ and CD8+ T cells had their TCRbeta repertoires sequenced both before and after allostimulation with either regulatory or mature dendritic cells. Study-level results and caveats: Highly diverse repertoires were observed in naive CD4+ and CD8+ T cells, whereas lower diversity was observed in memory cells, and the most oligoclonal repertoires were found in memory CD8+ cells. Among the resting subsets, the most alloreactive TCR clonotypes were found in memory CD8+ T cells. Only a couple of subjects were sequenced, and considerable between-individual heterogeneity in the alloreactive memory CD8+ T cell pool was noted by the authors. In both subjects, allostimulation led to expansion of memory CD8+ clones, although regulatory dendritic cells appeared to cause more limited expansion than mature dendritic cells did.

V is clipped by 0 bases and J by 2 bases, and the sequence between their germline boundaries is 9 bases long. The CDR3 runs 15 amino acids, cysteine and phenylalanine included. This entry keeps only the CDR3 DNA: 45 bases, framed from base 1. Taken from the germline V gene, the CDR1 and CDR2 loops are SGHRS and YFSETQ. Concerning this clone itself: Its antigen is unknown. Base qualities were left out, and no much larger clone turns up one base away.

Naive T cells were sorted as CD45RA+ and memory T cells as CD45RO+ CD4+ or CD8+ cells by FACS. The T cells used for TCR sequencing were obtained from a couple of healthy control subjects. Unstimulated sorted T cell subsets were used as baseline controls for the mixed lymphocyte reactions. Genomic DNA was extracted with the Qiagen DNeasy Blood & Tissue Kit. The TCRbeta CDR3 regions were amplified in a multiplexed two-step PCR with Vbeta-specific forward primers and Jbeta-specific reverse primers. TCRbeta libraries were sequenced on an Illumina instrument through the immunoSEQ service. Regarding the original processing steps: IMGT annotation was used to assign V, D and J genes, and synthetic CDR3 analogues were used to correct the counts for multiplex PCR bias. In the immunoSEQ Analyzer, repertoire clonality was calculated as one minus the normalized Shannon entropy. Clonal expansion was defined by Fisher's exact test with Benjamini-Hochberg false discovery rate control, using two-tailed P<0.01. TCRdb took over this immuneACCESS table, retaining in-frame rearrangements with V and J assigned. Such tables are incomplete; in checked studies, under half of the missing clones stem from an unresolved V gene, and the remainder is unexplained. V, J and clone size are those of that table, while D and trimming were read from the DNA. The sample profile shows 30,000 or so clones; approximately 78% of them were found once. Around 0.1% of the sample rests with the top ten.

In this chain, TRBV5-1 is recombined with TRBJ2-1, and TRBD1 may be the D gene, going by 5 matching bases. The sample was naive CD4+ T cells from blood. The sample's cell subset or site label is to be understood as: CD45RA+ naive T cells. This clonotype was obtained from a human donor in good health. The CDR3 loop reads CASSLAQGAYNEQFF. The DNA sequence is as follows: TGCGCCAGCAGCTTGGCCCAGGGTGCCTACAATGAGCAGTTCTTC.